This TCR beta chain was found in a study of T-cell reconstitution after alpha-beta-depleted transplantation in children. The library targeted TCRbeta and was prepared with unique molecular identifiers. Using its own MiXCR run on the PCR reads, TCRdb lists one record per CDR3 protein. The sample carries over 120,000 distinct CDR3 sequences, 8.8% recorded once. The germline V gene encodes CDR1 ENHRY and CDR2 SYGVKD. CDR3 length: 14 residues. The V end lost 0 bases, the J end lost 5 bases, and 8 bases lay between the germline ends. Overall study results and limits: Where alpha-beta T cells came from about two months after transplant was reportedly several hundred expanded graft clones. At the one-year point after transplant, T-cell counts and TCRbeta diversity were found to come mostly from T cells that had been newly produced.

On this clonotype itself: Its antigen is as yet unknown.

The sample in question was PBMCs, mostly from graft donor cells, obtained 180 days after TCRalphabeta/CD19-depleted stem cell transplant. This receptor was identified in a female patient aged 2-9 years who had a stem cell transplant for congenital amegakaryocytic thrombocytopenia, so the T cells may come from the graft donor. The chain joins TRBV10-3 to TRBJ1-5, with D perhaps TRBD1 (6 bases). DNA for the CDR3: TGTGCCATCAGTGAGTCGGGGGGCTATCAGCCCCAGCATTTT. This gives the protein CAISESGGYQPQHF.